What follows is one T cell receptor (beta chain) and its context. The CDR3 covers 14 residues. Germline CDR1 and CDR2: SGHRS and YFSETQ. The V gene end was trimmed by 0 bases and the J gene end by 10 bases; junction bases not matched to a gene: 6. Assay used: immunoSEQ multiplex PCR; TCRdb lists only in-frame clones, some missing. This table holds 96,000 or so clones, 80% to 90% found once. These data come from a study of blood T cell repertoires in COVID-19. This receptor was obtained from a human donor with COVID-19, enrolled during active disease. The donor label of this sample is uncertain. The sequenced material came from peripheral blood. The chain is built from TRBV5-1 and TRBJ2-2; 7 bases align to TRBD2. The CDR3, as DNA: TGCGCCAGCAGCTTGGTGGCAGGGAGGGAGGAGCTGTTTTTT. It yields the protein CASSLVAGREELFF.